This T cell receptor (beta chain) emerged from a study of CD8 T cells in Susac syndrome. Whole-study findings and limits: As the study acknowledged, the number of individuals in its TCR sequencing and HLA analysis was relatively small.

Comments on this clonotype: Its cognate antigen is unknown.

Reverse transcription of about 0.45 to 1 ug RNA was performed with random hexamers. It was immunoSEQ multiplex PCR that amplified TCR beta CDR3 across 54 Vbeta and 13 Jbeta. TCRdb re-derived calls from the immunoSEQ multiplex PCR reads in MiXCR, one entry per CDR3 protein. In the table there are approximately 110,000 distinct CDR3 sequences, more than 85% of which are singletons. The authors carried out high-throughput sequencing of TCR beta. They applied it to CD8+ and CD4+ T cells obtained from blood. The CDR3 consists of 18 residues. V lost 6 bases and J lost 7; bases outside the gene matches: 16. From germline, CDR1 is SNHLY and CDR2 FYNNEI.

This sequence originates from a human donor with multiple sclerosis. The rearrangement joins TRBV2 to TRBJ2-1, with TRBD1 matching 12 bases. The specimen was CD8+ T cells from PBMCs. The CDR3 DNA is TGTGCCAGCAGGGGGAGGGACAGGGGGCCACGCGGTGGGAATGAGCAGTTCTTC. It specifies CASRGRDRGPRGGNEQFF.